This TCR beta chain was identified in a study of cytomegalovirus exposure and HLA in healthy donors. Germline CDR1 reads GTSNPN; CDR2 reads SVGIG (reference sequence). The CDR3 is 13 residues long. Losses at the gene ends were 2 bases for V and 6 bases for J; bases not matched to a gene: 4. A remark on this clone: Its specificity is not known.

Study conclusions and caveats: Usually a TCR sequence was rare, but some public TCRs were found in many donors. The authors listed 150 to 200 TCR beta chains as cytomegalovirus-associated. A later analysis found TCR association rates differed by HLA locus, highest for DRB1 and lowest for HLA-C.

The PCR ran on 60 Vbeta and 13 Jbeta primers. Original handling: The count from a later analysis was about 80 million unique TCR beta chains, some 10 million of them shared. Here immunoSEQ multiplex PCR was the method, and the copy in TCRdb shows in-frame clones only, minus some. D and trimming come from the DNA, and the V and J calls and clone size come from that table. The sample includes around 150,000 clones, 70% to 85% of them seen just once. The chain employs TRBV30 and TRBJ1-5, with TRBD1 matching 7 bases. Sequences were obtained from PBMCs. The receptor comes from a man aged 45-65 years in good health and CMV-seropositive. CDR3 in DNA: TGTGCCTGGAGTAGTCAGGGGGGTCAGCCCCAGCATTTT. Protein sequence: CAWSSQGGQPQHF.